Below are 22 T cell receptor beta chains sequenced from a single sample in a study of T cell repertoires in cytomegalovirus infection. One entry per CDR3 protein, called by TCRdb with MiXCR from the reads. The data contain hundreds of thousands of distinct CDR3 sequences, roughly 43% of them singletons. Antigens of these TCRs are unknown. The sequenced sample was cultured PBMCs, obtained from culture after CMV antigen stimulation. These receptors all come from a human donor in good health (CMV status not recorded). Some clones in this sample may be carry-over from other donors' samples.

The gene calls are TRBV6-6 and TRBJ2-3; 10 bases are shared with TRBD2. Germline V gives CDR1 MNHNY, CDR2 SVGAGI (reference sequence). The CDR3 is 15 residues long. V shed 5 bases and J 5 bases; nucleotides not matched to a gene: 7. The CDR3 DNA follows: TGTGCCAGCAGTCCCTCAGCGGGGGGGCGAGATACGCAGTATTTT. Translation: CASSPSAGGRDTQYF.

This clonotype was detected only a few times. CDR3 bases: TGTGCCAGTAGTATACCGGCAGCAACTAATGAAAAACTGTTTTTT. It encodes CASSIPAATNEKLFF. The rearrangement uses TRBV19 and TRBJ1-4; no clear D. Germline V CDR1 and CDR2: LNHDA, SQIVND (reference sequence). This CDR3 comprises 15 residues. Trimming removed 2 bases from V and 0 bases from J, with 7 bases in between.

This clonotype was detected only a few times. The V and J genes are TRBV7-2 and TRBJ1-2; no reliable D call. This CDR3 has 14 residues. The germline V gene has CDR1 SGHTA and CDR2 FQGNSA. The V and J ends lost 4 bases and 8 bases respectively, with 17 bases between them. CDR3 residues: CASSSSRNPRGYTF. The CDR3, as DNA: TGTGCCAGCAGCTCCAGCAGAAACCCTAGAGGCTACACCTTC.

This clonotype was detected once. This chain uses TRBV7-9 with TRBJ1-3, with D unclear. Germline V gene sequence: CDR1 SEHNR, CDR2 FQNEAQ (reference sequence). Trimming took 11 bases from V and 0 from J, leaving 11 bases between them. This CDR3 is 13 amino acids long. CDR3 region: CALGGRSGNTIYF. For the CDR3, the DNA is TGTGCCCTGGGCGGGCGCTCTGGAAACACCATATATTTT. The full variable domain, with the rest looked up from reference TRBV7-9 and TRBJ1-3, is DTGVSQNPRHKITKRGQNVTFRCDPISEHNRLYWYRQTLGQGPEFLTYFQNEAQLEKSRLLSDRFSAERPKGSFSTLEIQRTEQGDSAMYLCALGGRSGNTIYFGEGSWLTVV.

V and J are TRBV2 and TRBJ2-2; the match to TRBD2 covers 7 bases. There are 18 residues in the CDR3. Germline CDR1 and CDR2: SNHLY and FYNNEI. Trimming at V came to 5 bases and at J to 0 bases, leaving 12 bases not matched to a gene. The CDR3 nucleotides are TGTGCCAGCAGTACCCCCCCCGGGAGGCTCTCGAACACCGGGGAGCTGTTTTTT. Protein sequence: CASSTPPGRLSNTGELFF.

This chain uses TRBV7-2 with TRBJ1-2, with 9 positions matching TRBD1. J gave up 6 bases and V 4 bases, and 3 bases lay outside the gene matches. This CDR3 has 13 residues. The germline gives CDR1 SGHTA, CDR2 FQGNSA. The CDR3 sequence: CASSSGTGHGYTF. Here the CDR3 DNA reads TGTGCCAGCAGCTCGGGGACAGGGCATGGCTACACCTTC. Together with reference TRBV7-2 and TRBJ1-2, the CDR3 gives the full variable domain: GAGVSQSPSNKVTEKGKDVELRCDPISGHTALYWYRQSLGQGLEFLIYFQGNSAPDKSGLPSDRFSAERTGGSVSTLTIQRTQQEDSAVYLCASSSGTGHGYTFGSGTRLTVV.

The CDR3 loop is CASSQGLGQGTGELFF. As DNA, the CDR3 is TGCGCCAGCAGCCAAGGATTGGGACAGGGCACCGGGGAGCTGTTTTTT. V gene TRBV4-3 combines with J gene TRBJ2-2; 9 nucleotides align to TRBD1. Germline CDR1 reads LGHNA; CDR2 reads YSLEER. The CDR3 has 16 residues. V lost 1 base and J lost 4; bases outside the gene matches: 4.

The V and J genes are TRBV28 and TRBJ2-1; D is unclear. This CDR3 region has 11 residues. The germline V gene has CDR1 MDHEN and CDR2 SYDVKM. The V and J ends lost 8 bases and 6 bases respectively, with 8 bases between them. The CDR3 DNA sequence: TGTGCCAGCTCTCAACCCAATGAGCAGTTCTTC. It encodes CASSQPNEQFF.

The genes are TRBV20-1 and TRBJ1-4; possibly TRBD1 for D (5 bases). V was trimmed by 4 bases and J by 7 bases, leaving 13 bases between them. The V gene's germline CDR1 is DFQATT and CDR2 SNEGSKA (reference sequence). The CDR3 spans 13 residues. CDR3 in DNA: TGCAGTGCTAAGACTCAGGGCACTGAAAAACTGTTTTTT. Residues: CSAKTQGTEKLFF.

V is TRBV7-8 and J is TRBJ1-2; D not certain. This CDR3 contains 15 residues. Trimming removed 2 bases from V and 8 bases from J, with 18 bases in between. CDR1 is SGHVS, CDR2 FQNEAQ, per germline. The CDR3 reads CASSLRRTVDGGYTF. CDR3 coding DNA: TGTGCCAGCAGCTTAAGAAGGACTGTGGATGGAGGCTACACCTTC. Looking up the rest from reference TRBV7-8 and TRBJ1-2 gives the full variable domain: GAGVSQSPRYKVAKRGQDVALRCDPISGHVSLFWYQQALGQGPEFLTYFQNEAQLDKSGLPSDRFFAERPEGSVSTLKIQRTQQEDSAVYLCASSLRRTVDGGYTFGSGTRLTVV.

The genes are TRBV20-1 and TRBJ1-6; 8 bases map to TRBD1. Trimming removed 5 bases from V and 8 bases from J; junction bases left unmatched: 8. Germline-derived CDR1 and CDR2 are DFQATT and SNEGSKA (reference sequence). CDR3 length: 14 amino acids. CDR3 in DNA: TGCAGTGCTTTGGACAGGGTCGGAGATTCACCCCTCCACTTT. Residues: CSALDRVGDSPLHF.

This chain uses TRBV18 with TRBJ1-4, with unresolved D. CDR3 length: 14 residues. CDR1 and CDR2 (germline): KGHSH, LQKENI. The V gene lost 3 bases and the J gene lost 6 bases, with 11 bases spanning the gap. The CDR3 here is CASSPRGRDEKLFF. CDR3 nucleotide sequence: TGTGCCAGCTCACCGCGCGGTAGGGATGAAAAACTGTTTTTT.

The chain couples TRBV4-3 to TRBJ1-1; D is ambiguous. There are 15 residues in the CDR3. The ends were cut back, 0 bases at V and 1 base at J, with 9 bases in the middle. Per germline, CDR1 LGHNA and CDR2 YSLEER. CDR3 protein: CASSQERLGNTEAFF. The CDR3 bases are TGCGCCAGCAGCCAAGAACGTTTGGGGAACACTGAAGCTTTCTTT.

This chain connects TRBV4-3 to TRBJ2-7, with 13 bases identical to TRBD2. Trimming at V came to 3 bases and at J to 3 bases, leaving 5 bases not matched to a gene. CDR3 length: 16 residues. Per the germline V gene, CDR1 is LGHNA and CDR2 is YSLEER. The CDR3 sequence is CASSHRGTSGIYEQYF. The CDR3 DNA follows: TGCGCCAGCAGCCACCGAGGGACTAGCGGGATCTACGAGCAGTACTTC.

The chain employs TRBV27 and TRBJ2-5; no firm D call. V was clipped by 3 bases and J by 2 bases, with 13 bases between them. The V gene's germline CDR1 is MNHEY and CDR2 SMNVEV (reference sequence). The CDR3 sequence is 15 residues long. The CDR3 DNA is TGTGCCAGCAGTTTTTCATGGTCAGATCAAGAGACCCAGTACTTC. Its protein is CASSFSWSDQETQYF.

This chain connects TRBV19 to TRBJ1-5, with a tentative D call TRBD1 (6 bases). V lost 4 bases, J lost 6 bases, and 16 bases lay in between. The CDR3 contains 15 residues. CDR1 and CDR2 (germline): LNHDA, SQIVND (reference sequence). This chain's CDR3 is CASSTRRGGRQPQHF. The CDR3 coding sequence is TGTGCCAGTAGTACTAGGAGAGGGGGGCGTCAGCCCCAGCATTTT.

The chain joins TRBV28 to TRBJ2-3; D is perhaps TRBD2 (7 bases). V lost 3 bases and J 11 bases, leaving 15 bases between the germline ends. The CDR3 is made up of 13 amino acids. Germline CDR1 MDHEN, CDR2 SYDVKM. The chain's CDR3 is CASSFEGGRRQYF. The CDR3, as DNA: TGTGCCAGCAGTTTCGAGGGGGGGCGCAGGCAGTATTTT.

This chain connects TRBV7-2 to TRBJ1-2; TRBD1 matches 8 bases. This CDR3 comprises 14 residues. V lost 3 bases and J lost 8; bases outside the gene matches: 8. Germline CDR1 SGHTA, CDR2 FQGNSA. The CDR3 spells CASSFQTGAGGYTF. The DNA for the CDR3 is TGTGCCAGCAGCTTTCAGACAGGGGCGGGCGGCTACACCTTC.

This clonotype was found a few times. The chain combines TRBV7-2 with TRBJ2-1; D is unresolved. This CDR3 spans 13 amino acids. Germline V gene data show CDR1 as SGHTA and CDR2 as FQGNSA. V shed 5 bases and J shed 5 bases, with 10 bases lying between them. As DNA, the CDR3 is TGTGCCAGCAGCCCTCTCGTACACAATGAGCAGTTCTTC. Amino acids: CASSPLVHNEQFF.

V gene TRBV7-9 combines with J gene TRBJ1-3; no firm D call. The CDR3 spans 12 residues. V was shortened by 1 base and J by 8 bases, with 6 bases between the two germline ends. The germline V gene has CDR1 SEHNR and CDR2 FQNEAQ (reference sequence). Here the CDR3 DNA reads TGTGCCAGCAGCTTAGTGTGGGACACCATATATTTT. It is translated as CASSLVWDTIYF.

The chain has TRBV4-2 and TRBJ1-4; no reliable D call. There are 15 residues in the CDR3. Trimming took 1 base from V and 0 from J, leaving 6 bases between them. The germline gives CDR1 LGHNA, CDR2 YNFKEQ. The CDR3 is CASSQVLATNEKLFF. Written as DNA, the CDR3 is TGTGCCAGCAGCCAAGTCCTAGCAACTAATGAAAAACTGTTTTTT.

The chain couples TRBV10-3 to TRBJ2-7; tentatively, D is TRBD2 (6 bases). Per the germline V gene, CDR1 is ENHRY and CDR2 is SYGVKD. The V and J ends lost 3 bases and 9 bases respectively, with 15 bases between them. The CDR3 length is 13 residues. CDR3 sequence: CAISDQTRGAQYF. As DNA, the CDR3 is TGTGCCATCAGTGACCAGACTAGGGGAGCGCAGTACTTC.